This entry concerns a single TCR beta chain. This specimen comes from a study of cytomegalovirus exposure and HLA in healthy donors. Germline loops: CDR1 MNHEY, CDR2 SVGAGI. The CDR3 consists of 15 residues. Trimming at V came to 6 bases and at J to 4 bases, leaving 8 bases not matched to a gene. Profiling relied on immunoSEQ multiplex PCR, and the TCRdb table lists in-frame clones only, not all of them. The top ten hold 1% to 1.5% of the sample, which has roughly 120,000 clones, about 94% seen once. Sequenced material: PBMCs. V is TRBV6-5 and J is TRBJ2-2; 7 positions agree with TRBD1. The sequence was collected from a young woman in good health and CMV-seronegative. In DNA form, the CDR3 reads TGTGCCAGCAGCAAGGGGACAGTAATCACCGGGGAGCTGTTTTTT. It translates to CASSKGTVITGELFF.